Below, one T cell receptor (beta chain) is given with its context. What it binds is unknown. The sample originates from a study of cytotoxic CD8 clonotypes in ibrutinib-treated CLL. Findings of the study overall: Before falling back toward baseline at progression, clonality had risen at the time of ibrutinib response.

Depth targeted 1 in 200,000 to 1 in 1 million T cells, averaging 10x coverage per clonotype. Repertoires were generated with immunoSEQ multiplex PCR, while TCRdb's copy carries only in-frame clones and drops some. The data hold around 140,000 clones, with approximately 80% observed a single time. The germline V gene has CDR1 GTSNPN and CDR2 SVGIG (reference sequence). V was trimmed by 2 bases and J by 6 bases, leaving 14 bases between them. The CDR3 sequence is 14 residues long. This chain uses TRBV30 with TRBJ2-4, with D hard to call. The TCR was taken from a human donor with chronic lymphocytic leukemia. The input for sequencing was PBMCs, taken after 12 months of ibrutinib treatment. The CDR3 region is CAWSSQGLPNIQYF. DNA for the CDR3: TGTGCCTGGAGTTCTCAAGGGTTGCCAAACATTCAGTACTTC.